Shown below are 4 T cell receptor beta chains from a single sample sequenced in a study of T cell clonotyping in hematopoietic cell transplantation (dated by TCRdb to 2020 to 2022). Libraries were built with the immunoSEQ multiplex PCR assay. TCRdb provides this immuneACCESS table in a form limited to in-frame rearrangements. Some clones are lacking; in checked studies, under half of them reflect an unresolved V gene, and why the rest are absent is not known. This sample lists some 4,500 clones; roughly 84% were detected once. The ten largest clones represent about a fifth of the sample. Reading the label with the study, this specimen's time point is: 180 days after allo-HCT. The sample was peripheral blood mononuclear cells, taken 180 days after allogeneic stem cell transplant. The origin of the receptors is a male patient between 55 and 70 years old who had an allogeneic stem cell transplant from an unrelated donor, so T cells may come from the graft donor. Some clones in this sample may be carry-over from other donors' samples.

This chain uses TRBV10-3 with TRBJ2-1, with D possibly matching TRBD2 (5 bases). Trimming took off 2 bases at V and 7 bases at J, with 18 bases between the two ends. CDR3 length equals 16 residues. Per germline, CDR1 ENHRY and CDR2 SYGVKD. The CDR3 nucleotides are TGTGCCATCAGTGAGCAGGCTAGCCTAATGGTAAATGAGCAGTTCTTC. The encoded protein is CAISEQASLMVNEQFF.

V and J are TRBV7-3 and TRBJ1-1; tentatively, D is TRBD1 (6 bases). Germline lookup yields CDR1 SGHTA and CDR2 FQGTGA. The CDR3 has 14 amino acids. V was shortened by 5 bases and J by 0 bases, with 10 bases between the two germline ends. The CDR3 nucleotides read TGTGCCAGCAGCCCGGACAGAATGAACACTGAAGCTTTCTTT. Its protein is CASSPDRMNTEAFF.

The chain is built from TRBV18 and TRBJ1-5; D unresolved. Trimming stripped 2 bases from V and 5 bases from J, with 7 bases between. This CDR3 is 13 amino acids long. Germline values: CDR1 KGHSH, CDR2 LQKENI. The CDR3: CASSPGVDQPQHF. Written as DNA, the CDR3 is TGTGCCAGCTCACCAGGTGTCGATCAGCCCCAGCATTTT.

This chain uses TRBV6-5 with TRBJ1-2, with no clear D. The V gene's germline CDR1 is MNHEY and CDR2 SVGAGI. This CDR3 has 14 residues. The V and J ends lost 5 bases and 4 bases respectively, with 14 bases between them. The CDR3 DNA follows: TGTGCCAGCAGTACCCGCCAGGCGACCTATGGCTACACCTTC. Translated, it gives CASSTRQATYGYTF.